The rows below give T cell receptor beta chains drawn from one sample of a study of blood T cell repertoires in COVID-19. TCRdb's copy holds only in-frame clones and misses some; the assay was immunoSEQ multiplex PCR. Seen here are about 71,000 clones, 82% observed once, and the top ten hold 12% to 15%. The material sequenced was peripheral blood. Every receptor here comes from an elderly woman with acute or convalescent COVID-19. Both conserved end residues are part of each CDR3. D genes are given only for firm matches. Clone size appears in some rows only: once, few, many, or a class for an expanded clone.

clone_size	d_call	v_call	j_call	cdr3_aa	cdr3_nt
once	TRBD1	TRBV18	TRBJ2-3	CASSPRTGGTDTQYF	TGTGCCAGCTCACCTAGGACAGGGGGCACAGATACGCAGTATTTT
NA	NA	TRBV6-5	TRBJ2-3	CASSRSTSTDTQYF	TGTGCCAGCAGTCGGTCTACTAGCACAGATACGCAGTATTTT
NA	NA	TRBV2	TRBJ2-1	CAITGLEQFF	TGTGCCATAACGGGACTCGAGCAGTTCTTC
NA	TRBD2	TRBV19	TRBJ2-1	CASSPTSGRANEQFF	TGTGCCAGTAGTCCGACCAGCGGGAGGGCCAATGAGCAGTTCTTC
NA	TRBD1	TRBV9	TRBJ2-1	CASSVAGTGGNEQFF	TGTGCCAGCAGCGTTGCCGGGACAGGGGGCAATGAGCAGTTCTTC
NA	NA	TRBV7-2	TRBJ1-6	CASSLEGPRGSPLHF	TGTGCCAGCAGCTTAGAGGGCCCCAGGGGATCACCCCTCCACTTT
NA	NA	TRBV12-2	TRBJ1-1	CASRLAHPGGRNTEAFF	TGTGCAAGTCGCTTAGCGCATCCAGGGGGGAGGAACACTGAAGCTTTCTTT
NA	NA	TRBV29-1	TRBJ2-7	CSVEGLLTYEQYF	TGCAGCGTTGAAGGACTACTCACCTACGAGCAGTACTTC
NA	NA	TRBV18	TRBJ1-1	CASSPASSNTEAFF	TGTGCCAGCTCACCGGCATCCTCTAACACTGAAGCTTTCTTT
few	NA	TRBV10-2	TRBJ2-1	CASSERRLLSNEQFF	TGCGCCAGCAGTGAAAGGAGACTCCTTAGCAATGAGCAGTTCTTC
NA	TRBD2	TRBV10-3	TRBJ2-1	CAISELSGSRNEQFF	TGTGCCATCAGTGAGCTTAGCGGGAGCCGCAATGAGCAGTTCTTC
few	NA	TRBV6-6	TRBJ2-1	CASSYGQGTDNEQFF	TGTGCCAGCAGTTACGGGCAGGGGACCGACAATGAGCAGTTCTTC
once	TRBD1	TRBV7-8	TRBJ1-2	CASRDPGQGYYGYTF	TGTGCCAGCAGGGACCCGGGACAGGGGTACTATGGCTACACCTTC
NA	NA	TRBV6-4	TRBJ2-1	CASSDLSSYNEQFF	TGTGCCAGCAGTGATTTGAGCTCCTACAATGAGCAGTTCTTC
NA	NA	TRBV30	TRBJ1-6	CAWTGVNSPLHF	TGTGCCTGGACAGGGGTTAATTCACCCCTCCACTTT
NA	TRBD1	TRBV10-3	TRBJ1-2	CAISESKLDYDRGRINYGYTF	TGTGCCATCAGTGAGTCGAAACTGGATTACGACAGGGGGAGGATTAACTATGGCTACACCTTC
NA	NA	TRBV27	TRBJ2-1	CASSFHSDRWGNEQFF	TGTGCCAGCAGTTTCCACTCCGACAGGTGGGGCAATGAGCAGTTCTTC
NA	TRBD1	TRBV9	TRBJ1-5	CASSVGQGLNQPQHF	TGTGCCAGCAGCGTCGGACAGGGCCTTAATCAGCCCCAGCATTTT
NA	NA	TRBV6-6	TRBJ1-5	CASIRGAFSNQPQHF	TGTGCCAGCATCCGGGGAGCCTTTAGCAATCAGCCCCAGCATTTT
NA	TRBD1	TRBV19	TRBJ1-5	CASSIPGQGARQPQHF	TGTGCCAGTAGTATTCCGGGACAGGGGGCGAGGCAGCCCCAGCATTTT
NA	TRBD2	TRBV7-8	TRBJ2-7	CASSSDTSGRNYEQYF	TGTGCCAGCAGCTCGGATACTAGCGGGAGGAACTACGAGCAGTACTTC
NA	TRBD1	TRBV25-1	TRBJ1-2	CASSDLPDRGLGYTF	TGTGCCAGCAGTGACCTCCCGGACAGGGGGCTCGGCTACACCTTC
once	TRBD2	TRBV7-2	TRBJ2-3	CASSLGLAGTDTQYF	TGTGCCAGCAGCTTGGGACTAGCGGGAACAGATACGCAGTATTTT
NA	NA	TRBV2	TRBJ2-5	CASKGAETQYF	TGTGCCAGCAAAGGGGCTGAGACCCAGTACTTC
NA	TRBD1	TRBV27	TRBJ2-7	CASSTAPIGQGVSYEQYF	TGTGCCAGCAGTACCGCGCCAATCGGGCAGGGGGTCTCCTACGAGCAGTACTTC
NA	NA	TRBV27	TRBJ2-3	CASSLSPHYTQYF	TGTGCCAGCAGTTTATCGCCCCACTATACGCAGTATTTT
NA	TRBD1	TRBV5-1	TRBJ2-2	CASSIPDRVDDTGELFF	TGCGCCAGCAGCATTCCGGACAGGGTGGATGACACCGGGGAGCTGTTTTTT
NA	NA	TRBV18	TRBJ2-2	CASSPHKNTGELFF	TGTGCCAGCTCACCACACAAGAACACCGGGGAGCTGTTTTTT
NA	NA	TRBV12-5	TRBJ1-1	CASGLGQNTEAFF	TGTGCTAGTGGTTTGGGACAGAACACTGAAGCTTTCTTT
many	TRBD2	TRBV12-5	TRBJ2-1	CASGTSGSIANEQFF	TGTGCTAGCGGGACTAGCGGGTCAATCGCGAATGAGCAGTTCTTC
NA	TRBD2	TRBV29-1	TRBJ2-3	CSVVGGRARADTQYF	TGCAGCGTTGTTGGCGGGAGGGCCAGGGCAGATACGCAGTATTTT
NA	NA	TRBV5-6	TRBJ2-3	CASSLAGFDTQYF	TGTGCCAGCAGCTTGGCAGGGTTTGATACGCAGTATTTT
NA	NA	TRBV14	TRBJ1-4	CASSQGGRVGEKLFF	TGTGCCAGCAGCCAAGGTGGGAGGGTAGGAGAAAAACTGTTTTTT
NA	NA	TRBV10-3	TRBJ1-6	CAISEWRRSSYNSPLHF	TGTGCCATCAGTGAATGGAGACGAAGCTCCTATAATTCACCCCTCCACTTT
NA	TRBD2	TRBV5-4	TRBJ2-1	CASSPGLADSSYNEQFF	TGTGCCAGCAGCCCGGGACTAGCGGACAGCTCCTACAATGAGCAGTTCTTC
NA	NA	TRBV7-6	TRBJ2-1	CASSAALADSYNEQFF	TGTGCCAGCAGCGCAGCGTTAGCGGACTCCTACAATGAGCAGTTCTTC
NA	TRBD1	TRBV6-5	TRBJ2-3	CASRPGTGLSDTQYF	TGTGCCAGCCGACCCGGGACAGGGCTATCAGATACGCAGTATTTT
NA	NA	TRBV6-2/TRBV6-3	TRBJ1-4	CASSYSRAGPPKLFF	TGTGCCAGCAGTTACTCGAGGGCGGGACCCCCGAAACTGTTTTTT
NA	NA	TRBV6-6	TRBJ2-7	CASSYLGGGLYEQYF	TGTGCCAGCAGTTACTTGGGTGGCGGCCTCTACGAGCAGTACTTC
NA	NA	TRBV28	TRBJ2-6	CASTQAGANVLTF	TGTGCCAGCACCCAGGCTGGGGCCAACGTCCTGACTTTC
NA	TRBD2	TRBV10-1	TRBJ2-7	CASSPQGKREGLSYEQYF	TGCGCCAGCAGCCCACAAGGCAAGCGGGAGGGTCTGTCCTACGAGCAGTACTTC
NA	NA	TRBV28	TRBJ2-7	CASSSTPGSRHEQYF	TGTGCCAGCAGCTCCACTCCCGGGAGTCGCCACGAGCAGTACTTC
NA	TRBD2	TRBV19	TRBJ2-1	CASSMTLAANEQFF	TGTGCCAGTAGTATGACCCTAGCGGCTAATGAGCAGTTCTTC
NA	NA	TRBV28	TRBJ1-5	CASRLGGGNQPQHF	TGTGCCAGCAGGTTAGGAGGGGGCAATCAGCCCCAGCATTTT
NA	TRBD2	TRBV7-3	TRBJ2-3	CASSQAGGLSDTQYF	TGTGCCAGCAGCCAAGCGGGAGGGCTCTCAGATACGCAGTATTTT
NA	TRBD1	TRBV5-8	TRBJ2-5	CASDTATGLETQYF	TGTGCCAGCGACACCGCGACAGGGCTGGAGACCCAGTACTTC
NA	NA	TRBV11-2	TRBJ1-2	CASSLGKDSNYGYTF	TGTGCCAGCAGCTTAGGCAAGGACAGCAACTATGGCTACACCTTC
NA	TRBD2	TRBV4-1	TRBJ2-5	CASSPGGIRGGEETQYF	TGCGCCAGCAGCCCGGGAGGGATACGGGGAGGAGAAGAGACCCAGTACTTC
NA	TRBD2	TRBV28	TRBJ2-6	CASRRGDSGANVLTF	TGTGCCAGCAGGCGGGGGGACTCTGGGGCCAACGTCCTGACTTTC
NA	NA	TRBV7-2	TRBJ2-2	CASSLGTFNTGELFF	TGTGCCAGCAGCTTAGGGACTTTTAACACCGGGGAGCTGTTTTTT
NA	NA	TRBV12-3/TRBV12-4	TRBJ2-2	CASSSLNTGELFF	TGTGCCAGCAGTTCCCTTAACACCGGGGAGCTGTTTTTT